This is a list of T cell receptor beta chains from one sample in a study of shared clonotypes between healthy human individuals. The table came from immunoSEQ multiplex PCR; TCRdb's copy has only in-frame clones and leaves some out. Of hundreds of thousands of clones in the sample, 97% were seen once. Source material: naive CD4+ T cells sorted from blood. Receptors originate from a woman aged 30 to 39 in good health. Each CDR3 is given with its conserved first and last residue. Fields, in order: J gene, clone size, V gene, D gene, CDR3 protein, CDR3 DNA. D genes are given only for firm matches. Only part of the rows carry a size: once, few, many, or a class if the clone is expanded.

TRBJ2-7	.	TRBV4-1	TRBD2	CASSQLLAGDIYEQYF	TGCGCCAGCAGCCAACTTCTAGCGGGGGACATCTACGAGCAGTACTTC
TRBJ1-2	.	TRBV19	.	CATKETDANYGYTF	TGTGCCACAAAAGAGACAGATGCTAACTATGGCTACACCTTC
TRBJ1-4	.	TRBV7-2	.	CASSRQDGVGKLFF	TGTGCCAGCAGTCGTCAGGACGGGGTAGGGAAACTGTTTTTT
TRBJ2-1	.	TRBV9	.	CASSENAQYSYNEQFF	TGTGCCAGCAGCGAAAACGCCCAGTACAGCTACAATGAGCAGTTCTTC
TRBJ2-7	.	TRBV5-1	TRBD2	CASSPGGIDEQYF	TGCGCCAGCTCCCCGGGGGGGATTGACGAGCAGTACTTC
TRBJ1-6	.	TRBV28	TRBD1	CASSSQGAGNSPLHF	TGTGCCAGCAGTTCACAGGGGGCGGGTAATTCACCCCTCCACTTT
TRBJ1-4	.	TRBV6-6	.	CASSSTATNEKLFF	TGTGCCAGCAGTTCTACAGCAACTAATGAAAAACTGTTTTTT
TRBJ2-1	.	TRBV2	.	CASRMTGRSKQFF	TGTGCCAGCAGGATGACAGGGAGGAGCAAGCAGTTCTTC
TRBJ2-1	.	TRBV15	TRBD1	CATGTGTTYNEQFF	TGTGCCACCGGGACAGGGACTACCTACAATGAGCAGTTCTTC
TRBJ1-4	once	TRBV19	.	CASSIGVQEDEKLFF	TGTGCCAGTAGTATCGGTGTTCAGGAAGATGAAAAACTGTTTTTT
TRBJ2-3	.	TRBV6-6	TRBD2	CASRASGRATDTQYF	TGTGCCAGCAGGGCTAGCGGGAGGGCGACAGATACGCAGTATTTT
TRBJ1-1	.	TRBV27	.	CASRWNTEAFF	TGTGCCAGCCGCTGGAACACTGAAGCTTTCTTT
TRBJ2-1	.	TRBV5-1	.	CASSLLSGSPTEDEQFF	TGCGCCAGCAGCTTGCTCAGCGGCTCACCCACTGAGGATGAGCAGTTCTTC
TRBJ2-7	.	TRBV5-1	TRBD2	CASSEGLAGGPYEQYF	TGCGCCAGCAGCGAGGGACTAGCGGGAGGGCCCTACGAGCAGTACTTC
TRBJ1-1	.	TRBV28	TRBD1	CAIAPWAGGNTEAFF	TGTGCCATCGCCCCATGGGCAGGGGGGAACACTGAAGCTTTCTTT
TRBJ1-2	.	TRBV20-1	.	CSARRDGYTF	TGCAGTGCTAGGAGGGATGGCTACACCTTC
TRBJ2-4	.	TRBV7-9	.	CASSLDSGGTAKNIQYF	TGTGCCAGCAGCTTAGATTCGGGGGGCACAGCCAAAAACATTCAGTACTTC
TRBJ2-1	.	TRBV6-5	.	CASSQGRAYNEQFF	TGTGCCAGCAGCCAGGGGAGGGCCTACAATGAGCAGTTCTTC
TRBJ1-1	.	TRBV11-2	.	CASSLGEFTEAFF	TGTGCCAGCAGCTTAGGTGAATTCACTGAAGCTTTCTTT
TRBJ2-1	.	TRBV25-1	TRBD2	CASSGTSGRHNEQFF	TGTGCCAGCAGTGGGACTAGCGGGCGACACAATGAGCAGTTCTTC
TRBJ2-7	.	TRBV4-2	TRBD2	CASSPTGLAGGLEQYF	TGTGCCAGCAGCCCTACGGGACTAGCGGGAGGCCTCGAGCAGTACTTC
TRBJ2-7	once	TRBV2	TRBD1	CASRGQGGEQYF	TGTGCCAGCAGAGGACAGGGGGGCGAGCAGTACTTC
TRBJ2-5	.	TRBV27	.	CASSLSGRHLETQYF	TGTGCCAGCAGTTTATCGGGCAGACACTTAGAGACCCAGTACTTC
TRBJ2-7	.	TRBV19	TRBD1	CASSARQGKNFDEQYF	TGTGCCAGTAGTGCCAGACAGGGTAAAAATTTTGACGAGCAGTACTTC
TRBJ2-4	.	TRBV6-5	.	CATRDILAKNIQYF	TGTGCCACCAGGGACATCCTAGCCAAAAACATTCAGTACTTC
TRBJ2-7	.	TRBV19	.	CASSIVRGSQTYEQYF	TGTGCCAGTAGTATTGTCAGGGGCAGCCAAACCTACGAGCAGTACTTC
TRBJ2-7	.	TRBV5-1	TRBD2	CASSPVAGPSYEQYF	TGCGCCAGCAGCCCCGTAGCGGGGCCCTCCTACGAGCAGTACTTC
TRBJ1-2	.	TRBV19	.	CASSIGPMNYGYTF	TGTGCCAGTAGTATAGGGCCGATGAACTATGGCTACACCTTC
TRBJ2-7	.	TRBV25-1	TRBD2	CASSDATSGGYEQYF	TGTGCCAGCAGTGATGCTACTAGCGGGGGATACGAGCAGTACTTC
TRBJ2-5	.	TRBV7-6	.	CASSLSAGAFETQYF	TGTGCCAGCAGCTTAAGCGCGGGGGCATTTGAGACCCAGTACTTC
TRBJ2-1	.	TRBV5-1	.	CASSQAGGGRTRNEQFF	TGCGCCAGCAGCCAGGCTGGAGGGGGGAGGACTCGCAATGAGCAGTTCTTC
TRBJ2-2	.	TRBV6-6	.	CASSLGTGFTGELFF	TGTGCCAGCAGCCTTGGAACAGGGTTCACCGGGGAGCTGTTTTTT
TRBJ2-1	.	TRBV5-4	TRBD2	CASSGGGLDVYNEQFF	TGTGCCAGCAGCGGGGGGGGACTAGATGTCTACAATGAGCAGTTCTTC
TRBJ2-7	.	TRBV2	TRBD2	CASSEWRTSGSYEQYF	TGTGCCAGCAGTGAATGGCGGACTAGCGGTTCCTACGAGCAGTACTTC
TRBJ1-1	.	TRBV15	TRBD1	CATSRGQVKAFF	TGTGCCACCAGCAGGGGACAGGTCAAAGCTTTCTTT
TRBJ1-2	.	TRBV30	.	CAWSVLRGVDGYTF	TGTGCCTGGAGTGTATTACGAGGGGTCGATGGCTACACCTTC
TRBJ1-4	.	TRBV7-2	TRBD1	CASSPNRGINEKLFF	TGTGCCAGCAGCCCTAACAGGGGGATTAATGAAAAACTGTTTTTT
TRBJ2-3	.	TRBV10-1	TRBD2	CASSGGSDTQYF	TGCGCCAGCTCGGGGGGGTCAGATACGCAGTATTTT
TRBJ2-5	.	TRBV4-1	TRBD1	CASSQGSGQGQETQYF	TGCGCCAGCAGCCAAGGGTCAGGACAGGGCCAGGAGACCCAGTACTTC
TRBJ2-7	.	TRBV5-1	.	CASSPDVDYEQYF	TGCGCCAGCAGCCCGGACGTAGACTACGAGCAGTACTTC
TRBJ2-1	.	TRBV7-8	TRBD2	CASSLTRFAGGRNEQFF	TGTGCCAGCAGCTTAACCCGGTTCGCGGGAGGTCGGAATGAGCAGTTCTTC
TRBJ1-5	.	TRBV2	.	CASRVPVSNQPQHF	TGTGCCAGCAGGGTTCCAGTTAGCAATCAGCCCCAGCATTTT
TRBJ2-7	.	TRBV5-1	TRBD1	CASNAGTGNYEQYF	TGCGCCAGCAATGCCGGGACAGGGAACTACGAGCAGTACTTC
TRBJ2-6	.	TRBV5-4	.	CASSLGGTGAPGANVLTF	TGTGCCAGCAGTCTGGGGGGGACAGGAGCCCCTGGGGCCAACGTCCTGACTTTC
TRBJ2-2	.	TRBV5-1	TRBD1	CASSPGTANTGELFF	TGCGCCAGCAGCCCCGGGACAGCAAACACCGGGGAGCTGTTTTTT
TRBJ2-3	.	TRBV5-1	.	CASSFRRTDTQYF	TGCGCCAGCAGCTTTCGCCGCACAGATACGCAGTATTTT
TRBJ2-7	.	TRBV11-2	TRBD2	CASSLEASGVIYEQYF	TGTGCCAGCAGCTTAGAGGCTAGCGGGGTAATCTACGAGCAGTACTTC
TRBJ1-1	.	TRBV20-1	.	CSARGNTEAFF	TGCAGTGCTAGAGGGAATACTGAAGCTTTCTTT
TRBJ1-5	.	TRBV19	.	CASSIEDAYSNQPQHF	TGTGCCAGTAGTATCGAGGACGCCTATAGCAATCAGCCCCAGCATTTT
TRBJ1-1	.	TRBV7-2	.	CASSSQMRNTEAFF	TGTGCCAGCAGCTCCCAAATGAGGAACACTGAAGCTTTCTTT
TRBJ2-1	.	TRBV7-2	.	CASSYGPARDNEQFF	TGTGCCAGCAGCTACGGCCCTGCGCGAGACAATGAGCAGTTCTTC
TRBJ1-2	once	TRBV9	TRBD1	CASSVDGQGVYGYTF	TGTGCCAGCAGCGTAGATGGACAGGGGGTCTATGGCTACACCTTC